This T cell receptor beta chain was found in a study of neurological immune-mediated disorders. The cDNA came from 5'RACE, which used 10-nucleotide random UMIs. From 15-18 subjects, each sequencing run yielded over 160 million TCR-beta sequences. TCRdb reanalysed the 5' RACE reads using MiXCR and keeps one entry per CDR3 protein. The table lists tens of thousands of distinct CDR3 sequences, 11% of them singletons. Study-wide points: Across subjects, no CDR3 amino acid sequence appeared in expanded clones of more than one subject, a finding that suggested private repertoires in all groups.

This clonotype was seen ten or more times. Its antigen is still unknown. Unsorted libraries were prepared from 2 million PBMCs held at -80 C. Germline CDR1 is MNHEY and CDR2 is SVGAGI. CDR3 length: 18 amino acids. V was clipped by 6 bases and J by 6 bases, with 29 bases between them. Sequenced input: PBMCs. The V and J genes are TRBV6-5 and TRBJ1-2; D ambiguous. The TCR was taken from a man aged 55 to 70 in good health. The CDR3 DNA follows: TGTGCCAGCAGCTCGAGATGGGCCCCCCGGGATAACTATGATGGCTACACCTTC. It is translated as CASSSRWAPRDNYDGYTF.